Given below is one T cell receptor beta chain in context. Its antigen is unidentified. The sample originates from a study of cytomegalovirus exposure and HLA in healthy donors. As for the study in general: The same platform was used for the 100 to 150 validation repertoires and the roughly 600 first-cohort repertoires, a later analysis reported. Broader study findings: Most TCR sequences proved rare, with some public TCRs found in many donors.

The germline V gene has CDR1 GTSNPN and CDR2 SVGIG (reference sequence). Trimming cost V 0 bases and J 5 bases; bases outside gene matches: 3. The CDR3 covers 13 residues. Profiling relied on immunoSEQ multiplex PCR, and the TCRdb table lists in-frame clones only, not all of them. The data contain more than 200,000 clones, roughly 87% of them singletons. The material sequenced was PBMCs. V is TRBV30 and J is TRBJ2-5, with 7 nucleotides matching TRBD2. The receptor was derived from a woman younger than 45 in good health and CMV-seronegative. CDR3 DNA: TGTGCCTGGAGTGTTTGGGGGGGGGAGACCCAGTACTTC. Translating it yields CAWSVWGGETQYF.